This T cell receptor (beta chain) derives from a study of blood T cells in healthy people across ages. This clonotype was counted many times. Germline assignment: CDR1 SGHTA and CDR2 FQGNSA. This CDR3 has 14 residues. Germline trimming cut 6 bases from V and 6 bases from J; bases unmatched to any gene: 10. A second PCR, run for roughly 7 to 12 cycles, used a sample-barcoded 5' primer plus a J-beta primer mix. Every cDNA molecule bore a tag from a template-switch adaptor containing 12 random nucleotides. A single record per CDR3 protein comes from TCRdb applying MiXCR to the 5' RACE reads. The sample has 550,000 to 650,000 distinct CDR3 sequences, 25% to 35% seen once. The study drew donors from healthy Caucasian individuals in Russia aged roughly 6 to 100.

Material for sequencing was blood. This chain connects TRBV7-2 to TRBJ1-1, with 7 nucleotides matching TRBD1. The source is an elderly woman in good health. CDR3 sequence reads: CASSPLTGEAEAFF. The DNA of the CDR3 is TGTGCCAGCAGTCCCTTAACAGGGGAGGCTGAAGCTTTCTTT.